The present T cell receptor beta chain was sequenced within a study of T cell responses to AZD1222 COVID-19 vaccine. Measured with immunoSEQ multiplex PCR; TCRdb has only the in-frame clones, and not every one. Here the sample spans over 120,000 clones, roughly 90% being singletons. V lost 7 bases, J lost 5 bases, and 14 bases lay in between. From germline, CDR1 is MDHEN and CDR2 SYDVKM. The CDR3 consists of 13 residues. As for this clone: What it binds is unknown.

The study's findings and limits: Reportedly, close to half of spike-specific TCRs are directed against unmutated variant regions. There were mostly white British donors and more females than males, and clonal diversity was possibly underestimated. Across spike, vaccine-associated CD4 TCRs were found, dominant at 160-218 and 743-854.

The sequence derives from an adult who received the AZD1222 COVID-19 vaccine. The V gene is TRBV28, the J gene TRBJ1-1; D not certain. This sample comprised peripheral blood, obtained 28 days after the second AZD1222 dose. Written as DNA, the CDR3 is TGTGCCAGCACTGTTCCGCAATTTACTGAAGCTTTCTTT. Its protein is CASTVPQFTEAFF.